This TCR beta chain was sequenced during a study of blood T cells in healthy people across ages. This CDR3 is built from 16 residues. Trimming removed 5 bases from V and 4 bases from J, with 17 bases in between. Germline-derived CDR1 and CDR2 are SGHTA and FQGNSA. The second PCR ran roughly 7 to 12 cycles with a sample-barcoded 5' primer and J-beta primers. Each CDR3 protein is one row after TCRdb ran MiXCR on the 5' RACE reads. The sample comprises about 620,000 distinct CDR3 sequences, roughly 21% of which are singletons, and approximately 3.7% rests with the top ten. This clonotype was picked up many times.

The sample taken for sequencing was blood. The chain recombines TRBV7-2 with TRBJ1-4; possible D gene TRBD1, 6 bases. The sequence was obtained from a man aged 70 or older in good health. The CDR3 DNA reads as TGTGCCAGCAGCCTGCCTCAGGGGAGGGATAATGAAAAACTGTTTTTT. This codes for CASSLPQGRDNEKLFF.